This T cell receptor beta chain was documented in a study of shared clonotypes between healthy human individuals. In the study overall: CD8 memory received one plate per donor, CD8 naive two, CD4 memory three and CD4 naive three.

The CDR3 runs to 16 residues. The germline gives CDR1 SGHRS, CDR2 YFSETQ. Trimming removed 0 bases from V and 2 bases from J; junction bases left unmatched: 5. The naive CD8 fraction comprised CD45RO-negative cells positively selected for CCR7 and excluded terminally differentiated effector memory CD45RA+ cells. Donors comprised only Caucasian adults living in Nashville, Tennessee. DNA at 200 ng, tens of thousands of T cell genomes, went into sorted-subset replicate PCRs. Profiled with immunoSEQ multiplex PCR; TCRdb holds only in-frame clones, not every one. Here the sample spans about 2 million clones, approximately 94% being singletons.

This sequence was found in a man younger than 35 in good health. The sequenced sample was naive CD8+ T cells sorted from blood. The rearrangement joins TRBV5-1 to TRBJ2-3, with 8 positions matching TRBD1. The CDR3: CASSLASGGVTDTQYF. The CDR3 DNA reads TGCGCCAGCAGCTTGGCGTCAGGGGGCGTCACAGATACGCAGTATTTT. The variable domain in full, with the rest retrieved from reference TRBV5-1 and TRBJ2-3, is KAGVTQTPRYLIKTRGQQVTLSCSPISGHRSVSWYQQTPGQGLQFLFEYFSETQRNKGNFPGRFSGRQFSNSRSEMNVSTLELGDSALYLCASSLASGGVTDTQYFGPGTRLTVL.